The next 17 T cell receptor beta chains were all read from a single sample in a study of identical twins. From the 5' RACE reads, TCRdb called clonotypes with MiXCR, one entry per CDR3 protein. The repertoire holds 510,000 or so distinct CDR3 sequences, with approximately 16% as singletons. The data also belong to a second study, concerning yellow fever vaccine responses in identical twins.

Specimen: CD4+ T cells sorted from blood. The source is a woman between 18 and 29 years old in good health.

This clonotype occurred many times. The genes are TRBV5-1 and TRBJ1-5; 7 nucleotides agree with TRBD1. CDR1 is SGHRS and CDR2 is YFSETQ in the germline V gene. The CDR3 sequence is 14 residues long. V lost 4 bases and J lost 2; bases outside the gene matches: 3. CDR3 nucleotides: TGCGCCAGCAGCGCCGGGACAGGCAATCAGCCCCAGCATTTT. Residues: CASSAGTGNQPQHF.

The chain is built from TRBV10-3 and TRBJ2-4, with 8 bases aligning to TRBD1. Germline V gene lookup returns CDR1 ENHRY and CDR2 SYGVKD. The CDR3 totals 16 residues. The V gene end was trimmed by 5 bases and the J gene end by 3 bases; junction bases not matched to a gene: 9. The CDR3 loop is CAISHGQGRGKNIQYF. The CDR3 bases are TGTGCCATCAGTCACGGACAGGGCCGAGGCAAAAACATTCAGTACTTC.

This chain uses TRBV27 with TRBJ2-3; 10 bases match TRBD2. The CDR3 contains 15 residues. Per germline, CDR1 MNHEY and CDR2 SMNVEV (reference sequence). Trimming at V came to 2 bases and at J to 4 bases, leaving 3 bases not matched to a gene. CDR3 protein: CASSLRTSGADTQYF. CDR3 DNA: TGTGCCAGCAGTTTAAGGACTAGCGGCGCAGATACGCAGTATTTT.

This clonotype was seen a few times. V and J are TRBV20-1 and TRBJ2-1; 8 bases map to TRBD2. Per germline, CDR1 DFQATT and CDR2 SNEGSKA (reference sequence). The CDR3 is 13 residues long. The V segment lost 4 bases and the J segment 5 bases; nucleotides outside the gene matches: 4. The CDR3 is CSANGRGNNEQFF. Written as DNA, the CDR3 is TGCAGTGCTAACGGGAGGGGCAACAATGAGCAGTTCTTC.

The J gene is TRBJ1-2, the V gene TRBV28; D call uncertain. Germline loops: CDR1 MDHEN, CDR2 SYDVKM. There are 14 residues in the CDR3. The V gene lost 6 bases and the J gene lost 2 bases, with 13 bases spanning the gap. CDR3: CASSQDGVNYGYTF. The CDR3 DNA sequence: TGTGCCAGCAGCCAGGATGGGGTAAACTATGGCTACACCTTC.

This clonotype showed up just a few times. The rearrangement joins TRBV7-2 to TRBJ2-2; TRBD2 aligns across 8 bases. Trimming at V came to 5 bases and at J to 4 bases, leaving 9 bases not matched to a gene. The CDR3 covers 16 residues. Germline V gene lookup returns CDR1 SGHTA and CDR2 FQGNSA. DNA for the CDR3: TGTGCCAGCAGCCATAGGGCACTAGCGGTCACCGGGGAGCTGTTTTTT. This encodes CASSHRALAVTGELFF.

This rearrangement joins TRBV18 to TRBJ2-4, with 8 bases that match TRBD2. The germline gives CDR1 KGHSH, CDR2 LQKENI. The length of the CDR3 is 16 residues. The junction had 3 bases not matched to a gene; V was cut back by 2 bases and J by 0 bases. The CDR3 spells CASSPAGGLAKNIQYF. The CDR3 DNA sequence: TGTGCCAGCTCACCAGCGGGGGGACTAGCCAAAAACATTCAGTACTTC.

This clonotype was picked up many times. The CDR3 region is CATSDRDRGILSSYNEQFF. The CDR3 region has the DNA TGTGCCACCAGTGACCGGGACCGAGGCATCTTGAGCTCCTACAATGAGCAGTTCTTC. The J gene is TRBJ2-1, the V gene TRBV24-1; D tentatively reads TRBD1 or TRBD2 (5 bases each). The CDR3 covers 19 residues. V lost 4 bases and J lost 0, with 21 bases in between. Germline V gives CDR1 KGHDR, CDR2 SFDVKD.

This clonotype was seen only a few times. This CDR3 reads CATSDPSRGPSTGELFF. CDR3 nucleotide sequence: TGTGCCACCAGTGATCCTTCTCGGGGACCATCCACCGGGGAGCTGTTTTTT. This chain links TRBV24-1 with TRBJ2-2; D is tentatively TRBD1 or TRBD2 (5 bases each). The V end lost 3 bases, the J end lost 4 bases, and 17 bases lay between the germline ends. The CDR3 totals 17 residues. CDR1 and CDR2 (germline): KGHDR, SFDVKD.

In its sample, this clonotype was seen a few times. The chain employs TRBV7-9 and TRBJ2-7, with 10 bases fitting TRBD1. The CDR3 runs 14 residues. With 5 bases clipped from V and 6 bases from J, the junction kept 7 bases outside the gene matches. Per the germline V gene, CDR1 is SEHNR and CDR2 is FQNEAQ (reference sequence). Here the CDR3 DNA reads TGTGCCAGCAGCCGAGGGACAGGGGTTGGCGAGCAGTACTTC. It translates to CASSRGTGVGEQYF.

The chain links TRBV6-1 to TRBJ1-4; a weak D match, TRBD1 (5 bases). CDR1 and CDR2 (germline): MNHNS, SASEGT. V gave up 4 bases and J gave up 4 bases, with 10 bases separating them. The CDR3 spans 14 residues. The CDR3 DNA is TGTGCCAGCAGTGCGGGACCGTTTAATGAAAAACTGTTTTTT. Its protein product is CASSAGPFNEKLFF.

This CDR3 is CASSFGSGINNEQFF. The CDR3, as DNA: TGTGCCAGCAGCTTTGGTAGCGGGATAAACAATGAGCAGTTCTTC. The chain combines TRBV7-2 with TRBJ2-1, with 8 bases fitting TRBD2. V was pared by 3 bases and J by 5 bases, with 6 bases of the junction left unmatched. In germline, CDR1 is SGHTA, CDR2 FQGNSA. CDR3 length: 15 amino acids.

This clonotype occurred many times. This chain links TRBV11-2 with TRBJ1-2; no definite D call. Trimming took off 2 bases at V and 8 bases at J, with 15 bases between the two ends. CDR3 length: 14 residues. Germline lookup yields CDR1 SGHAT and CDR2 FQNNGV. The CDR3 DNA sequence: TGTGCCAGCAGCTTACCCTACCCCCTCGGGGGCTACACCTTC. Amino acids: CASSLPYPLGGYTF.

This clonotype was counted at least ten times. The chain recombines TRBV12-3 or TRBV12-4 with TRBJ2-1; 7 bases line up with TRBD2. J gave up 8 bases and V 7 bases, and 14 bases lay outside the gene matches. This CDR3 comprises 15 residues. The CDR3 nucleotides read TGTGCCAGCACCCCAGGACTAGGGCCCTTTCATGAGCAGTTCTTC. Protein product: CASTPGLGPFHEQFF.

This clonotype was counted at least ten times. DNA for the CDR3: TGCAGCGTTGTAGGCGGGAGGTATACTACCTACAATGAGCAGTTCTTC. It is translated as CSVVGGRYTTYNEQFF. The chain recombines TRBV29-1 with TRBJ2-1; the match to TRBD2 covers 8 bases. The CDR3 extends over 16 amino acids. Looked up from germline, CDR1 is SQVTM and CDR2 is ANQGSEA. Trimming cost V 4 bases and J 2 bases; bases outside gene matches: 10.

With regard to this clonotype: One end of the junction varies from germline; a read error may be responsible. The J gene is TRBJ2-7, the V gene TRBV9; D is ambiguous. CDR1 and CDR2 (germline): SGDLS, YYNGEE. The CDR3 runs to 13 residues. CDR3 bases: TGTGCCAGCAGCGTTTTGGGTTCCTCCGAGCAGTACTTC. It codes for CASSVLGSSEQYF.

This chain joins TRBV6-1 and TRBJ2-5, with 7 nucleotides matching TRBD2. The V segment lost 3 bases and the J segment 5 bases; nucleotides outside the gene matches: 9. This CDR3 contains 15 residues. The germline gives CDR1 MNHNS, CDR2 SASEGT. The CDR3 DNA reads as TGTGCCAGCAGTGATCCCCCGGGGGGTCGGGAGACCCAGTACTTC. This codes for CASSDPPGGRETQYF.